This entry lists 3 T cell receptor beta chains sequenced from one sample in a study of beta chain features in type 1 diabetes (dated by TCRdb to the late 2010s). Library creation used the immunoSEQ multiplex PCR assay. All of the isolated RNA was reverse transcribed with the High Capacity cDNA Reverse Transcription Kit, so expressed TCRB transcripts were sequenced. This is the immuneACCESS table as TCRdb keeps it, with only in-frame sequences that have V and J called. A part of the clones is gone; compared with another copy, unresolved V genes explain less than half, and the rest is unexplained. For this sample there are approximately 470,000 clones; 30% appear just once. 0.065% of the sample goes to the ten largest clones. The sequencing sample was made of naive CD4+ T cells from blood. Sample cell subset or site, as interpreted from the label and publication: true naive CD4+ T cells. The receptors come from a young man in good health.

A few counts support this clone. J is TRBJ2-1 and V is TRBV7-9; TRBD2 agrees at 9 bases. The CDR3 is 16 amino acids. Germline values: CDR1 SEHNR, CDR2 FQNEAQ (reference sequence). V was pared by 1 base and J by 4 bases, with 5 bases of the junction left unmatched. This chain's CDR3 is CASSLGLAGWYNEQFF. CDR3 bases: TGTGCCAGCAGCTTAGGTCTAGCGGGATGGTACAATGAGCAGTTCTTC.

There are a few counts of this clone. V usage is TRBV30 and J usage is TRBJ2-1; 12 nucleotides line up with TRBD2. Germline V lookup: CDR1 GTSNPN, CDR2 SVGIG (reference sequence). CDR3 length: 16 amino acids. Unmatched junction bases numbered 9, after V lost 2 bases and J lost 7 bases. CDR3 protein: CAWSPLPSGRGNEQFF. CDR3 nucleotides: TGTGCCTGGAGTCCCCTCCCTAGCGGGAGGGGAAATGAGCAGTTCTTC.

Remarks on this clone: Different DNA sequences within this sample yield the same CDR3. J is TRBJ2-3 and V is TRBV29-1; either TRBD1 or TRBD2 may fit D (6 bases each). Trimming left V 4 bases short and J 0 bases short, with 8 bases between. There are 13 residues in the CDR3. Germline CDR1 is SQVTM and CDR2 is ANQGSEA. CDR3 residues: CSVGGASTDTQYF. For the CDR3, the DNA is TGCAGCGTTGGGGGGGCCAGCACAGATACGCAGTATTTT.